The T cell receptor beta chain under discussion was sequenced for a study of blood T cell repertoires in COVID-19. At the level of the study: The origin of the acute and convalescent COVID-19 samples was the United States, Italy and Spain. T cells, B-cell-depleted T cells, or PBMCs supplied cDNA or gDNA.

This CDR3 has 13 residues. Germline assignment: CDR1 SGHAT and CDR2 FQNNGV. V lost 3 bases to trimming and J lost 4 bases, with 10 bases between them. Participants' reported clinical history set cohort assignment. The assay was immunoSEQ multiplex PCR, and TCRdb's table has in-frame clones only and misses some. Of 200,000 to 250,000 clones listed, 75% to 90% are singletons. The chain recombines TRBV11-2 with TRBJ2-7, with unresolved D. The sequence came from a man in his forties or fifties who had recovered from COVID-19. Specimen: PBMCs or T cells enriched from blood (not recorded which). The CDR3 region has the DNA TGTGCCAGCAGCTTTAGCCCCTCATACGAGCAGTACTTC. Its translation: CASSFSPSYEQYF.